This T cell receptor beta chain was sequenced in a study of blood T cell repertoires in COVID-19. Comments on this clone: At one boundary the junction diverges from the germline segment, which might be a read error.

CDR3 length equals 12 residues. CDR1 LNHDA and CDR2 SQIVND come from the germline V gene (reference sequence). Clinical history reported by participants formed the basis on which cohorts were assigned. The authors' processing: Reference gene primer amplification yielded estimated nucleated cell counts. This table comes from immunoSEQ multiplex PCR, and its TCRdb copy is limited to in-frame clones, with some not included. V, J and clone size are those of that table, while D and trimming were read from the DNA. The sample yields some 200,000 clones, 70% to 85% seen once. V usage is TRBV19 and J usage is TRBJ1-5, with D perhaps matching TRBD1 (6 bases). Input material: PBMCs or T cells enriched from blood (not recorded which). The TCR originated in a woman aged 40 to 50 with acute COVID-19. In nucleotides, the CDR3 is TGTGCCAGTAGCCTTCCTCCGGGACACCAAAATTTT. Amino acid sequence: CASSLPPGHQNF.